This T cell receptor (beta chain) is drawn from a study of blood T cell repertoires in COVID-19. Study-level information: There were acute and convalescent COVID-19 samples, and they came from the United States, Italy and Spain.

The CDR3 loop spans 13 amino acids. V trimming: 4 bases; J trimming: 0 bases; junction bases outside the gene matches: 2. The germline CDR1 and CDR2 sequences are SQVTM and ANQGSEA. In the source study's methods: Reference gene primer amplification in the assay estimated nucleated cell counts. Sequencing used immunoSEQ multiplex PCR; TCRdb keeps in-frame clones, though not all of them. Clonal size and the V and J genes are those of that table, whereas D and trimming came from the DNA. The data contain about 63,000 clones, 88% of them singletons. This clone was counted between two and nine times. The TCR originated in a human donor in a cohort sampled during active COVID-19. V usage is TRBV29-1 and J usage is TRBJ1-1; TRBD1 aligns across 7 bases. Sequences were obtained from peripheral blood. The CDR3 spells CSVGRGVNTEAFF. The CDR3 region has the DNA TGCAGCGTTGGCAGGGGGGTGAACACTGAAGCTTTCTTT.